Below are 10 T cell receptor beta chains sequenced from a single sample in a study of blood T cell repertoires in COVID-19. Libraries were prepared by immunoSEQ multiplex PCR; TCRdb keeps only in-frame clonotypes and omits some of them. The sample has approximately 110,000 clones, roughly 83% seen once; the top ten hold around 5%. Sequencing was done on a sample of peripheral blood. Receptors originate from a human donor in a cohort sampled during active COVID-19.

The DNA of the CDR3 is TGTGCCAGCTCACCCGGGATAGATCAGCCCCAGCATTTT. It codes for CASSPGIDQPQHF. The chain combines TRBV18 with TRBJ1-5; D gene ambiguous. The V and J ends lost 3 bases and 5 bases respectively, with 8 bases between them. The germline CDR1 and CDR2 sequences are KGHSH and LQKENI. The CDR3 sequence is 13 residues long.

The genes are TRBV4-3 and TRBJ2-3, with D possibly TRBD2 on 6 matching bases. V was clipped by 4 bases and J by 0 bases, with 11 bases between them. This CDR3 is 15 amino acids long. Looked up from germline, CDR1 is LGHNA and CDR2 is YSLEER. The chain's CDR3 is CASSPIAGSTDTQYF. CDR3 DNA sequence: TGCGCCAGCAGCCCTATCGCGGGGAGCACAGATACGCAGTATTTT.

This clone was seen a single time. The rearrangement links TRBV4-3 to TRBJ1-6; 8 bases are shared with TRBD1. Per the germline V gene, CDR1 is LGHNA and CDR2 is YSLEER. This CDR3 is built from 16 residues. The ends lost 3 bases at V and 7 bases at J; junction bases unmatched: 8. The CDR3 DNA follows: TGCGCCAGCAGCCACCGGACAGGGTTGAGGAATTCACCCCTCCACTTT. This encodes CASSHRTGLRNSPLHF.

The gene calls are TRBV6-5 and TRBJ2-4; D is perhaps TRBD2 (6 bases). The CDR3 has 16 amino acids. The ends were cut back, 0 bases at V and 7 bases at J, with 16 bases in the middle. Germline V lookup: CDR1 MNHEY, CDR2 SVGAGI. Here the CDR3 DNA reads TGTGCCAGCAGTTACTCGGTGGGGGGAGTGGGCAACATTCAGTACTTC. It encodes CASSYSVGGVGNIQYF.

This chain links TRBV3-1 (or the pseudogene TRBV3-2) with TRBJ2-1, with D unclear. The germline CDR1 and CDR2 sequences are LGHDT and YNNKEL (reference sequence). Trimming removed 2 bases from V and 12 bases from J, with 20 bases in between. This CDR3 is 15 amino acids long. The CDR3 loop is CASSQSSASRTAQFF. In DNA form, the CDR3 reads TGTGCCAGCAGCCAATCTAGTGCCAGCCGAACTGCGCAGTTCTTC.

The gene calls are TRBV7-2 and TRBJ2-3; 13 bases are shared with TRBD2. The germline V gene has CDR1 SGHTA and CDR2 FQGNSA. The CDR3 covers 17 residues. Trimming took 4 bases from V and 2 from J; bases not matched to a gene: 6. As DNA, the CDR3 is TGTGCCAGCAGCTCAAAGGGACTAGCGGGATTCACAGATACGCAGTATTTT. Amino acid sequence: CASSSKGLAGFTDTQYF. The full variable domain, completed using reference TRBV7-2 and TRBJ2-3, is GAGVSQSPSNKVTEKGKDVELRCDPISGHTALYWYRQSLGQGLEFLIYFQGNSAPDKSGLPSDRFSAERTGGSVSTLTIQRTQQEDSAVYLCASSSKGLAGFTDTQYFGPGTRLTVL.

Only one count was recorded for this clone. The V call is TRBV5-1, the J call TRBJ1-3; 7 bases agree with TRBD1. Germline V gene data show CDR1 as SGHRS and CDR2 as YFSETQ. V was pared by 4 bases and J by 2 bases, with 12 bases of the junction left unmatched. CDR3 size: 17 residues. The CDR3 spells CASSPLTRTGTGNTIYF. CDR3 nucleotides: TGCGCCAGCAGCCCACTAACAAGGACAGGAACTGGAAACACCATATATTTT.

The chain uses TRBV7-3 and TRBJ2-5, with 10 nucleotides matching TRBD2. J lost 2 bases, V lost 5 bases, and 5 bases had no gene match. Germline CDR1 and CDR2: SGHTA and FQGTGA. The CDR3 has 15 amino acids. CDR3 region: CASSPGLAEQETQYF. The CDR3 DNA is TGTGCCAGCAGCCCTGGACTAGCGGAACAAGAGACCCAGTACTTC.

The rearrangement joins TRBV5-6 to TRBJ2-1, with 11 bases that match TRBD2. J gave up 4 bases and V 0 bases, and 6 bases lay outside the gene matches. The CDR3 is 17 residues long. CDR1 and CDR2 (germline): SGHDT, YYEEEE. The CDR3 region is CASSLARGTSGYNEQFF. For the CDR3, the DNA is TGTGCCAGCAGCTTGGCTAGGGGGACTAGCGGATACAATGAGCAGTTCTTC.

The rearrangement uses TRBV3-1 (or the pseudogene TRBV3-2) and TRBJ2-1, with TRBD2 identical over 7 bases. Trimming took 6 bases from V and 7 from J; bases not matched to a gene: 15. Germline V CDR1 and CDR2: LGHDT, YNNKEL (reference sequence). This CDR3 has 16 residues. The DNA for the CDR3 is TGTGCCAGCAGTGGCCTGGGCGGGAGCTTGTCAAATGAGCAGTTCTTC. Its protein is CASSGLGGSLSNEQFF.